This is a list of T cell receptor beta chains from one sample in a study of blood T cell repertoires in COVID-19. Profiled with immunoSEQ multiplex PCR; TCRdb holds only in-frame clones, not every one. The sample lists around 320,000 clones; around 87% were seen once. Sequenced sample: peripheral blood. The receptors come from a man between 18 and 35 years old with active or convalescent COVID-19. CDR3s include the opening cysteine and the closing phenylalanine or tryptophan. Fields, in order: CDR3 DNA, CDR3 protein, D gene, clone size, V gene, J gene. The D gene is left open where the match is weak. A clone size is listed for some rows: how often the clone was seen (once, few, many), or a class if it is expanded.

cdr3_nt: TGCGCCAGCAGCTTGGACAGGGATGGAAACACCATATATTTT
cdr3_aa: CASSLDRDGNTIYF
d_call: .
clone_size: .
v_call: TRBV5-1
j_call: TRBJ1-3

cdr3_nt: TGTGCCAGCAGCACACAGCCGTATAGCAATCAGCCCCAGCATTTT
cdr3_aa: CASSTQPYSNQPQHF
d_call: .
clone_size: once
v_call: TRBV7-2
j_call: TRBJ1-5

cdr3_nt: TGTGCCAGCAGCGTAGTTGCGGGAGGGATTACCGGGGAGCTGTTTTTT
cdr3_aa: CASSVVAGGITGELFF
d_call: TRBD2
clone_size: .
v_call: TRBV9
j_call: TRBJ2-2

cdr3_nt: TGTGCTAGTGGTTTGAATACACTAGCGCAGGACACCGGGGAGCTGTTTTTT
cdr3_aa: CASGLNTLAQDTGELFF
d_call: TRBD2
clone_size: .
v_call: TRBV12-5
j_call: TRBJ2-2

cdr3_nt: TGTGCCAGCACCTCTGGGGCAAGCTCCTACAATGAGCAGTTCTTC
cdr3_aa: CASTSGASSYNEQFF
d_call: .
clone_size: .
v_call: TRBV6-5
j_call: TRBJ2-1

cdr3_nt: TGTGCCAGCAGCCAAGTAGATTCACCCCTCCACTTT
cdr3_aa: CASSQVDSPLHF
d_call: .
clone_size: .
v_call: TRBV3-1/TRBV3-2
j_call: TRBJ1-6

cdr3_nt: TGTGCCAGCAGCCACGGAAAAGGGTCCCGGGAGCCAGATACGCAGTATTTT
cdr3_aa: CASSHGKGSREPDTQYF
d_call: .
clone_size: once
v_call: TRBV4-2
j_call: TRBJ2-3

cdr3_nt: TGTGCCAGCAGTTTGGGGCCCCGGCCCCCTTACAATGAGCAGTTCTTC
cdr3_aa: CASSLGPRPPYNEQFF
d_call: .
clone_size: .
v_call: TRBV28
j_call: TRBJ2-1

cdr3_nt: TGTGCCAGCAGCGTAGGCACCATGACTAGCACAGATACGCAGTATTTT
cdr3_aa: CASSVGTMTSTDTQYF
d_call: .
clone_size: .
v_call: TRBV9
j_call: TRBJ2-3

cdr3_nt: TGTGCCAGCAGACGGCCAGGGGCAAACAATGAGCAGTTCTTC
cdr3_aa: CASRRPGANNEQFF
d_call: .
clone_size: .
v_call: TRBV27
j_call: TRBJ2-1